This TCR beta chain originates from a study of blood T cell repertoires in COVID-19. This CDR3 contains 12 residues. CDR1 is SQVTM and CDR2 is ANQGSEA in the germline V gene. V gave up 4 bases and J gave up 10 bases; unmatched junction bases: 7. The repertoire was sequenced with immunoSEQ multiplex PCR; TCRdb's copy has only in-frame clones and lacks some. The repertoire holds around 250,000 clones, with about 86% as singletons. The receptor comes from a man aged 25 to 40 with acute COVID-19. The sequencing input was PBMCs or T cells enriched from blood (not recorded which). The chain recombines TRBV29-1 with TRBJ2-5, with 9 bases fitting TRBD1. CDR3 amino acids: CSVGAGQGVQYF. The DNA for the CDR3 is TGCAGCGTTGGGGCGGGACAGGGTGTCCAGTACTTC.